One TCR beta chain is described in this entry. Its target is unknown. The entry originates in a study of response to subunit inactivated influenza vaccine. The study, taken as a whole, reports: After each seasonal influenza vaccination, few new T cells are recruited, the authors suggested.

TCRdb re-analysed the RT-PCR reads in MiXCR, keeping a single row per CDR3 protein. The repertoire holds more than 700,000 distinct CDR3 sequences, with 21% as singletons. With V trimmed by 3 bases and J by 9 bases, 9 bases remained unmatched. Germline CDR1 MNHEY, CDR2 SMNVEV (reference sequence). CDR3 length equals 15 residues. This specimen was PBMCs from blood, taken 5 days after vaccination. This chain joins TRBV27 and TRBJ2-3; 10 bases agree with TRBD2. The clonotype originates from a man in his fifties or sixties who received an inactivated influenza vaccine. The CDR3 loop is CASSFWLAGAGTQYF. DNA for the CDR3: TGTGCCAGCAGTTTTTGGCTAGCGGGGGCCGGGACGCAGTATTTT.